These 17 T cell receptor beta chains originate from one sample sequenced in a study of OX40 agonist ivuxolimab in advanced cancers. This table comes from immunoSEQ multiplex PCR, and its TCRdb copy is limited to in-frame clones, with some not included. The sample has 60,000 or so clones, 84% seen once. This specimen consisted of CD4+ or CD8+ T cells sorted from blood, obtained in a trial of the OX40 agonist ivuxolimab. The source of these receptors is an adult with an advanced solid tumor such as melanoma, head and neck, liver or kidney cancer.

The chain is built from TRBV5-6 and TRBJ2-5; 9 bases are a match to TRBD1. Trimming took 2 bases from V and 5 from J; bases not matched to a gene: 4. Germline lookup yields CDR1 SGHDT and CDR2 YYEEEE. CDR3 length: 14 amino acids. The CDR3 here is CASSFGQGWETQYF. CDR3 coding DNA: TGTGCCAGCAGCTTTGGACAGGGGTGGGAGACCCAGTACTTC.

This chain links TRBV5-1 with TRBJ1-4; D is uncertain. Germline-derived CDR1 and CDR2 are SGHRS and YFSETQ. Trimming pared 0 bases from V and 7 bases from J, leaving 10 bases between. The CDR3 has 14 residues. The CDR3 reads CASSLEAGSEKLFF. For the CDR3, the DNA is TGCGCCAGCAGCTTGGAAGCTGGGAGTGAAAAACTGTTTTTT. The full variable domain, its missing parts supplied by reference TRBV5-1 and TRBJ1-4, is KAGVTQTPRYLIKTRGQQVTLSCSPISGHRSVSWYQQTPGQGLQFLFEYFSETQRNKGNFPGRFSGRQFSNSRSEMNVSTLELGDSALYLCASSLEAGSEKLFFGSGTQLSVL.

V is TRBV2 and J is TRBJ1-5, with a weak D call TRBD1 (5 bases). Per germline, CDR1 SNHLY and CDR2 FYNNEI. The CDR3 has 15 amino acids. Trimming took 6 bases from V and 0 from J, leaving 12 bases between them. This CDR3 is CASSLSGGSNQPQHF. The CDR3 DNA reads as TGTGCCAGCAGCCTTTCCGGGGGTAGCAATCAGCCCCAGCATTTT.

V gene TRBV2 combines with J gene TRBJ2-2; the D gene is possibly TRBD1 (5 bases). The CDR3 has 15 residues. The germline gives CDR1 SNHLY, CDR2 FYNNEI. With 3 bases removed from V and 6 bases from J, the gap between germline ends came to 14 bases. DNA of the CDR3: TGTGCCAGCAGTGAGGTCAGGGTTGATTCCGGGGAGCTGTTTTTT. Its translation: CASSEVRVDSGELFF.

The CDR3 DNA is TGTGCCAGTACCGGGACCCCACGCACTGAAGCTTTCTTT. Translating gives CASTGTPRTEAFF. V is TRBV19 and J is TRBJ1-1, with D possibly matching TRBD1 (5 bases). Between the trimmed V and J ends, which lost 7 bases and 4 bases, there was a span of 13 bases. CDR1 and CDR2 (germline): LNHDA, SQIVND (reference sequence). This CDR3 comprises 13 residues. Looking up the rest from reference TRBV19 and TRBJ1-1 gives the full variable domain: DGGITQSPKYLFRKEGQNVTLSCEQNLNHDAMYWYRQDPGQGLRLIYYSQIVNDFQKGDIAEGYSVSREKKESFPLTVTSAQKNPTAFYLCASTGTPRTEAFFGQGTRLTVV.

This chain links TRBV19 with TRBJ2-1, with TRBD2 matching over 9 bases. The germline gives CDR1 LNHDA, CDR2 SQIVND (reference sequence). This CDR3 is 14 amino acids long. Trimming took 5 bases from V and 7 from J; bases not matched to a gene: 6. The CDR3 spells CASSFSGSVNEQFF. In DNA, the CDR3 is TGTGCCAGTAGTTTTAGCGGGAGTGTGAATGAGCAGTTCTTC.

This sequence joins TRBV6-5 and TRBJ2-7; 8 nucleotides align to TRBD1. The junction had 7 bases not matched to a gene; V was cut back by 4 bases and J by 2 bases. The germline CDR1 and CDR2 sequences are MNHEY and SVGAGI. The CDR3 covers 15 residues. CDR3 nucleotides: TGTGCCAGCAGTTCGCCCGGGACAGGAGCCTACGAGCAGTACTTC. Protein product: CASSSPGTGAYEQYF.

The CDR3 spells CASSLRGTSNQPQHF. As DNA, the CDR3 is TGTGCCAGCAGCTTACGAGGGACCAGCAATCAGCCCCAGCATTTT. V and J are TRBV5-6 and TRBJ1-5; maybe TRBD1 (5 bases). The germline V gene has CDR1 SGHDT and CDR2 YYEEEE. The CDR3 is 15 residues long. V gave up 2 bases and J gave up 1 base, with 10 bases separating them.

V and J are TRBV7-6 and TRBJ2-2; D is unresolved. The CDR3 sequence is 14 residues long. The germline V and J ends were trimmed by 1 base and 9 bases, with 12 bases remaining between them. Germline V gene data show CDR1 as SGHVS and CDR2 as FNYEAQ. This CDR3 is CASSLEGPRRELFF. DNA of the CDR3: TGTGCCAGCAGCTTAGAGGGCCCACGCAGGGAGCTGTTTTTT.

V gene TRBV11-3 combines with J gene TRBJ2-1; D is undetermined. CDR3 length: 15 residues. V was shortened by 5 bases and J by 0 bases, with 11 bases between the two germline ends. Germline assignment: CDR1 SGHNT and CDR2 YENEEA. The CDR3 DNA is TGTGCCAGCAGCCGTTCGCTGAGCTCCTACAATGAGCAGTTCTTC. This translates into CASSRSLSSYNEQFF. The complete variable domain, with remaining parts taken from reference TRBV11-3 and TRBJ2-1, reads EAGVVQSPRYKIIEKKQPVAFWCNPISGHNTLYWYLQNLGQGPELLIRYENEEAVDDSQLPKDRFSAERLKGVDSTLKIQPAELGDSAVYLCASSRSLSSYNEQFFGPGTRLTVL.

The chain is built from TRBV28 and TRBJ2-6, with D uncertain. The CDR3 runs to 15 residues. Trimming took off 5 bases at V and 2 bases at J, with 10 bases between the two ends. Looked up from germline, CDR1 is MDHEN and CDR2 is SYDVKM. The CDR3 DNA sequence: TGTGCCAGCAGTCCGTCAAAGGCTGGGGCCAACGTCCTGACTTTC. This sequence encodes CASSPSKAGANVLTF.

The chain links TRBV30 to TRBJ1-6; D possibly corresponds to TRBD1 (5 bases). Germline assignment: CDR1 GTSNPN and CDR2 SVGIG (reference sequence). V was clipped by 5 bases and J by 10 bases, with 18 bases between them. This CDR3 is built from 14 residues. The CDR3 here is CAWGLGGPASPLHF. As DNA, the CDR3 is TGTGCCTGGGGCCTCGGGGGTCCGGCGTCACCCCTCCACTTT.

This clone occurred a few times. The chain recombines TRBV2 with TRBJ1-6; the D is unclear. The CDR3 is 12 amino acids. V was shortened by 3 bases and J by 10 bases, with 7 bases between the two germline ends. Looked up from germline, CDR1 is SNHLY and CDR2 is FYNNEI. The CDR3 spells CASSEGQSPLHF. DNA for the CDR3: TGTGCCAGCAGTGAGGGCCAGTCACCCCTCCACTTT.

This sequence joins TRBV19 and TRBJ2-1; D gene uncertain. The CDR3 extends over 17 amino acids. Trimming took 4 bases from V and 5 from J, leaving 21 bases between them. Germline V gene sequence: CDR1 LNHDA, CDR2 SQIVND (reference sequence). The CDR3 bases are TGTGCCAGTAGTACGGCCTTAGATATACTTACGAACAATGAGCAGTTCTTC. As protein: CASSTALDILTNNEQFF.

V gene TRBV28 combines with J gene TRBJ1-1; TRBD1 is a possible D gene (5 bases). Germline CDR1 MDHEN, CDR2 SYDVKM. V was pared by 10 bases and J by 5 bases, with 20 bases between. This CDR3 comprises 14 residues. CDR3 sequence reads: CATLLWGGRTEAFF. The CDR3 nucleotides are TGTGCCACCCTCCTATGGGGCGGGCGGACTGAAGCTTTCTTT.

This chain links TRBV7-8 with TRBJ1-2; 10 nucleotides match TRBD1. CDR3 size: 14 residues. Germline-derived CDR1 and CDR2 are SGHVS and FQNEAQ. The V and J ends lost 4 bases and 4 bases, in that order; junction bases with no gene match: 3. The CDR3 is CASSSGQGPYGYTF. The CDR3 bases are TGTGCCAGCAGCTCGGGACAGGGGCCCTATGGCTACACCTTC.

The V call is TRBV19, the J call TRBJ1-5; D not certain. Trimming took 7 bases from V and 0 from J, leaving 13 bases between them. Germline-derived CDR1 and CDR2 are LNHDA and SQIVND (reference sequence). This CDR3 has 15 amino acids. CDR3 bases: TGTGCCAGTACCATGACGGGCCATAGCAATCAGCCCCAGCATTTT. Its protein is CASTMTGHSNQPQHF.